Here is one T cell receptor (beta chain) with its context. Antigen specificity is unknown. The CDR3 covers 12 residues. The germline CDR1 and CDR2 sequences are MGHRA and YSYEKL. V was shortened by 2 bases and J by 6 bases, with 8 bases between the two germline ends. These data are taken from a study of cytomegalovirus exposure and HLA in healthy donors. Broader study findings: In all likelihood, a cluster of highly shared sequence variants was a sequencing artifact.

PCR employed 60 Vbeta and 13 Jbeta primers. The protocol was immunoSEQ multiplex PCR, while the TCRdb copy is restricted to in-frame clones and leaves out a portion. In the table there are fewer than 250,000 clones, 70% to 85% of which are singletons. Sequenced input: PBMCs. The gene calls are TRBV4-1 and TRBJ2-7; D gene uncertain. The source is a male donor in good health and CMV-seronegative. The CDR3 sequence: CASSQLDGEQYF. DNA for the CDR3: TGCGCCAGCAGCCAACTAGACGGCGAGCAGTACTTC.